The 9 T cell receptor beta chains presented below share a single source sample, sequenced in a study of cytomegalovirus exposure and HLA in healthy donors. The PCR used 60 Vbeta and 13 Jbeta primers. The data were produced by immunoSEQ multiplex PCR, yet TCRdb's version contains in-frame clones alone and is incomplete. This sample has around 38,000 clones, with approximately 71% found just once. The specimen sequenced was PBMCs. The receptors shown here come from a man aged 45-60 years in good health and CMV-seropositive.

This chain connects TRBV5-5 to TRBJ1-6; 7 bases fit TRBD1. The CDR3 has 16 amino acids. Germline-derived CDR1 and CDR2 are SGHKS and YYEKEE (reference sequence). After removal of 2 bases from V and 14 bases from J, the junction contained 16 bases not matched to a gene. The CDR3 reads CASSFGQVPLDGTLHF. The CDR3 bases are TGTGCCAGCAGCTTCGGACAGGTTCCCCTTGACGGGACCCTCCACTTT.

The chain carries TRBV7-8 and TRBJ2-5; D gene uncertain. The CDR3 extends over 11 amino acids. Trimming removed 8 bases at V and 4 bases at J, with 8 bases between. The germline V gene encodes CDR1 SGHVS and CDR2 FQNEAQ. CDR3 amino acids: CASPVLETQYF. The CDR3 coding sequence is TGTGCCAGCCCGGTACTAGAGACCCAGTACTTC.

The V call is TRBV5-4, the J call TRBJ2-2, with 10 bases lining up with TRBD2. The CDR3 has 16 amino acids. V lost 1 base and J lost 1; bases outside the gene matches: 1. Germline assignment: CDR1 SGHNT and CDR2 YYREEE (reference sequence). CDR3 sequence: CASSLIAGGNTGELFF. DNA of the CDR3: TGTGCCAGCAGCTTGATAGCGGGGGGGAACACCGGGGAGCTGTTTTTT.

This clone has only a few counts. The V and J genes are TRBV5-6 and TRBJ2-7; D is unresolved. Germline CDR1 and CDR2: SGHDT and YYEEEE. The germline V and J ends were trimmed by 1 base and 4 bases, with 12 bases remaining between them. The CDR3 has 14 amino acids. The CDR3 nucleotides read TGTGCCAGCAGCTTGTACAGTACCCCTTACGAGCAGTACTTC. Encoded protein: CASSLYSTPYEQYF.

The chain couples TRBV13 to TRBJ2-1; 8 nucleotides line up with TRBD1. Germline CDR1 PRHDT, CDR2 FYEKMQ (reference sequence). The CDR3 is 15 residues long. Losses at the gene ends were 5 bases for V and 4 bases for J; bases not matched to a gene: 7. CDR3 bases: TGTGCCAGCAGCGTTGGGACAGGAGAATACAATGAGCAGTTCTTC. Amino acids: CASSVGTGEYNEQFF.

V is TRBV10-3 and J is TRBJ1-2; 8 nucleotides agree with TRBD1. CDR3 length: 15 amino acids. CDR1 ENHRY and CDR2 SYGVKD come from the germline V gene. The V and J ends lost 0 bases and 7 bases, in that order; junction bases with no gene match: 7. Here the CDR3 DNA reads TGTGCCATCAGTGAGTCGCAGGGGGCCCTTCGTGGCTACACCTTC. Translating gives CAISESQGALRGYTF.

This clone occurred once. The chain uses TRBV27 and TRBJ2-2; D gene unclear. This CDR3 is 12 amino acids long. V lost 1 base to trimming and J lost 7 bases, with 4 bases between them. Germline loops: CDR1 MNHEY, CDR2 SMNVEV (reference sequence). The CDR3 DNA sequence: TGTGCCAGCAGTTTATTCAACGGGGAGCTGTTTTTT. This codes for CASSLFNGELFF.

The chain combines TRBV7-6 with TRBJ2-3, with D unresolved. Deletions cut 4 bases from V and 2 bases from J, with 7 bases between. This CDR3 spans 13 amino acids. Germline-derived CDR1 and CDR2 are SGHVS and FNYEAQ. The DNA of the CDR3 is TGTGCCAGCAGCTCATCCCACACAGATACGCAGTATTTT. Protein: CASSSSHTDTQYF.

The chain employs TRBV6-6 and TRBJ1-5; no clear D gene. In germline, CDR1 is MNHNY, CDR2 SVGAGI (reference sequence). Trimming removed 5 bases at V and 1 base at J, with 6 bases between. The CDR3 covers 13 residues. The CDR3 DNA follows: TGTGCCAGCAGTCCCTCGAGCAATCAGCCCCAGCATTTT. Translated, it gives CASSPSSNQPQHF.